Sequencing of this T cell receptor (beta chain) was carried out in a study of blood T cell repertoires in COVID-19. The CDR3 consists of 15 residues. V gave up 5 bases and J gave up 1 base; unmatched junction bases: 5. Per germline, CDR1 SGHVS and CDR2 FNYEAQ. Clones were read by immunoSEQ multiplex PCR, and TCRdb kept only the in-frame ones, dropping some. The repertoire holds almost 350,000 clones, roughly 90% seen once, with just over 1% in the top ten. The rearrangement joins TRBV7-6 to TRBJ2-1, with TRBD2 matching over 7 bases. The specimen sequenced was PBMCs or T cells enriched from blood (not recorded which). This receptor was identified in a woman in her twenties or thirties who had been exposed to COVID-19. The CDR3 spells CASSNSGSSYNEQFF. The CDR3 DNA reads TGTGCCAGCAGCAATAGCGGGTCATCCTACAATGAGCAGTTCTTC.